This TCR beta chain was captured in a study of blood T cell repertoires in COVID-19. The CDR3 runs to 14 residues. The germline gives CDR1 SGHTA, CDR2 FQGNSA. V was clipped by 5 bases and J by 3 bases; unmatched bases: 4. TCRdb's table, derived via immunoSEQ multiplex PCR, lists solely in-frame clones and lacks some. The sample holds hundreds of thousands of clones; around 89% are singletons and the top ten take roughly 0.99%. The rearrangement joins TRBV7-2 to TRBJ1-2; 9 bases are a match to TRBD1. Sequencing was done on a sample of PBMCs or T cells enriched from blood (not recorded which). This TCR was recovered from a man aged 18 to 30 who had recovered from COVID-19. CDR3: CASSPRTGDYGYTF. Written as DNA, the CDR3 is TGTGCCAGCAGCCCTCGGACAGGGGACTATGGCTACACCTTC.